What follows are 9 T cell receptor beta chains derived from one specimen sequenced in a study of cytomegalovirus exposure and HLA in healthy donors. PCR used 60 Vbeta primers and 13 Jbeta primers. The protocol was immunoSEQ multiplex PCR, while the TCRdb copy is restricted to in-frame clones and leaves out a portion. In the table there are 76,000 or so clones, about four fifths of which are singletons. Sequences were obtained from PBMCs. The receptors were gathered from a middle-aged woman in good health and CMV-seropositive.

The chain links TRBV27 to TRBJ2-7; perhaps TRBD1 as D (5 bases). With 6 bases removed from V and 0 bases from J, the gap between germline ends came to 9 bases. The CDR3 contains 13 residues. The germline V gene has CDR1 MNHEY and CDR2 SMNVEV (reference sequence). CDR3 amino acids: CASRTQGSYEQYF. The CDR3 nucleotides are TGTGCCAGCAGGACCCAGGGCTCCTACGAGCAGTACTTC.

This chain uses TRBV10-3 with TRBJ1-1, with 7 bases identical to TRBD1. The CDR3 loop spans 13 amino acids. After removal of 6 bases from V and 0 bases from J, the junction contained 1 base not matched to a gene. Germline V lookup: CDR1 ENHRY, CDR2 SYGVKD. In DNA, the CDR3 is TGTGCCATCAGGGGACAGTTGAACACTGAAGCTTTCTTT. Translating gives CAIRGQLNTEAFF.

The CDR3 coding sequence is TGTGCCAGTAGTAGAGGAGGGACAGATAATTCACCCCTCCACTTT. Translating it yields CASSRGGTDNSPLHF. This chain connects TRBV19 to TRBJ1-6; 7 bases map to TRBD1. From germline, CDR1 is LNHDA and CDR2 SQIVND (reference sequence). The CDR3 totals 15 residues. J gave up 5 bases and V 4 bases, and 5 bases lay outside the gene matches.

About this clone itself: Its ends do not fully match the called genes, so a read error is possible. This chain uses TRBV7-9 with TRBJ1-2; weak D call: TRBD1 (6 bases). The CDR3 extends over 15 amino acids. The germline CDR1 and CDR2 sequences are SEHNR and FQNEAQ (reference sequence). The CDR3 DNA reads as TGTTCCAGCAGCTTATTTCGGGGGGCCGTGGTTGGCTACACCTTC. This sequence encodes CSSSLFRGAVVGYTF.

The chain couples TRBV28 to TRBJ1-4; 7 bases fit TRBD1. This CDR3 spans 14 amino acids. V dropped 5 bases and J dropped 8; count of bases not matched to a gene: 8. Germline V gene lookup returns CDR1 MDHEN and CDR2 SYDVKM. In DNA form, the CDR3 reads TGTGCCAGCAGTCTAGACAGGGAAGGGGAAAAACTGTTTTTT. This translates into CASSLDREGEKLFF.

The chain links TRBV19 to TRBJ2-7, with 7 bases that match TRBD2. V trimming: 4 bases; J trimming: 2 bases; junction bases outside the gene matches: 8. The CDR3 spans 15 residues. Germline V CDR1 and CDR2: LNHDA, SQIVND (reference sequence). CDR3 amino acids: CASSTSEGGAYEQYF. Written as DNA, the CDR3 is TGTGCCAGTAGTACCAGCGAGGGAGGGGCCTACGAGCAGTACTTC.

This clone occurred a few times. The chain links TRBV7-8 to TRBJ2-3; the match to TRBD1 covers 7 bases. The CDR3 has 14 residues. Germline loops: CDR1 SGHVS, CDR2 FQNEAQ. Trimming cost V 6 bases and J 4 bases; bases outside gene matches: 7. The CDR3 sequence: CASSYEGAPDTQYF. CDR3 in DNA: TGTGCCAGCAGTTATGAGGGGGCCCCAGATACGCAGTATTTT.

The rearrangement joins TRBV12-5 to TRBJ1-3; D not resolved. CDR3 length: 16 residues. Looked up from germline, CDR1 is LGHNT and CDR2 is FRNRAP. Trimming stripped 0 bases from V and 3 bases from J, with 12 bases between. The CDR3 DNA reads TGTGCTAGTGGTTTGGTAGGCAGGTCTAATGGAAACACCATATATTTT. Translation: CASGLVGRSNGNTIYF.

The V and J genes are TRBV6-5 and TRBJ1-1; D uncertain. The germline gives CDR1 MNHEY, CDR2 SVGAGI. The CDR3 is made up of 14 amino acids. V lost 7 bases and J 3 bases, leaving 15 bases between the germline ends. The CDR3 loop reads CASTSPREYTEAFF. The CDR3 nucleotides read TGTGCCAGCACATCCCCTAGAGAGTACACTGAAGCTTTCTTT.